The 24 T cell receptor beta chains reported below all come from one sample, sequenced in a study of post-analysis software for immune sequencing data. Points from the study as a whole: A handful of TRBV segments, including TRBV5-6, TRBV5-1 and TRBV20-1, were more frequent in patients than controls.

Which antigens these TCRs recognize remains unknown. cDNA libraries for TCR beta contained unique molecular identifiers. From the PCR reads, TCRdb called clonotypes with MiXCR, one entry per CDR3 protein. Among fewer than 700,000 distinct CDR3 sequences listed, 44% were seen once. The specimen was blood. The receptors come from a girl between 5 and 17 years old with multiple sclerosis.

This sequence joins TRBV21-1 and TRBJ2-7; TRBD2 is the table's D call and was not checked against the DNA. TRBV21-1 is a known pseudogene. This CDR3 is built from 15 residues. CDR3 loop: CASSKVTSGGYEQYF. The CDR3 DNA reads TGTGCCAGCAGCAAAGTCACTAGCGGGGGCTACGAGCAGTACTTC.

The rearrangement links TRBV4-1 to TRBJ1-2; TRBD1 might be the D (6 bases). V lost 3 bases and J 2 bases, leaving 19 bases between the germline ends. Per germline, CDR1 MGHRA and CDR2 YSYEKL. The CDR3 consists of 17 residues. DNA for the CDR3: TGCGCCAGCAGCCAGCCCCTGGGGGACAAATCGAACTATGGCTACACCTTC. Translated: CASSQPLGDKSNYGYTF.

The chain employs TRBV7-9 and TRBJ1-6, with D tentatively TRBD1 (5 bases). The CDR3 has 17 residues. Trimming removed 4 bases from V and 0 bases from J, with 13 bases in between. Germline V gene data show CDR1 as SEHNR and CDR2 as FQNEAQ (reference sequence). CDR3 nucleotide sequence: TGTGCCAGCAGCTCCACGGGGCCGAGCTCCTATAATTCACCCCTCCACTTT. The encoded protein is CASSSTGPSSYNSPLHF.

This clonotype has a handful of counts. The chain has TRBV29-1 and TRBJ2-7, with D unclear. The V gene lost 0 bases and the J gene lost 4 bases, with 10 bases spanning the gap. The CDR3 is 13 residues long. The germline CDR1 and CDR2 sequences are SQVTM and ANQGSEA. Written as DNA, the CDR3 is TGCAGCGTTGAAGATGTATATAGGTACGAGCAGTACTTC. It specifies CSVEDVYRYEQYF.

This chain connects TRBV29-1 to TRBJ2-1; no clear D. CDR1 and CDR2 from the germline V gene are SQVTM and ANQGSEA. CDR3 length equals 10 residues. Trimming removed 4 bases at V and 3 bases at J, with 1 base between. The CDR3 nucleotides read TGCAGCGTTGGCTACAATGAGCAGTTCTTC. As protein: CSVGYNEQFF.

CDR3 sequence: CSARESYGTGDYEQYF. The CDR3 DNA reads as TGCAGTGCTAGAGAATCGTATGGGACAGGGGATTACGAGCAGTACTTC. The genes are TRBV20-1 and TRBJ2-7; TRBD1 matches at 10 bases. The germline V gene encodes CDR1 DFQATT and CDR2 SNEGSKA (reference sequence). The CDR3 is 16 residues long. The trim removed 0 bases at V and 4 bases at J, leaving 9 bases unmatched.

The V call is TRBV5-1, the J call TRBJ1-2; TRBD1 might be the D (6 bases). The CDR3 runs 15 residues. V gave up 4 bases and J gave up 7 bases, with 20 bases separating them. CDR1 and CDR2 from the germline V gene are SGHRS and YFSETQ. The CDR3 region is CASSLADPGVVGYTF. CDR3 DNA: TGCGCCAGCAGCCTCGCTGATCCAGGGGTAGTTGGCTACACCTTC.

This clonotype came up a few times. A much bigger clone sits one base away, suggesting this may be a read error. This sequence joins TRBV2 and TRBJ2-1; D not certain. This CDR3 region has 14 residues. V was shortened by 8 bases and J by 12 bases, with 23 bases between the two germline ends. Looked up from germline, CDR1 is SNHLY and CDR2 is FYNNEI. CDR3: CASSVPMLLDGQFF. In nucleotides, the CDR3 is TGTGCCAGCTCCGTTCCGATGCTCTTGGATGGGCAGTTCTTC.

This clonotype was detected a few times. This sequence joins TRBV5-1 and TRBJ2-7; D might be TRBD1 (6 bases). The CDR3 spans 14 residues. Trimming removed 0 bases at V and 2 bases at J, with 9 bases between. CDR1 and CDR2 (germline): SGHRS, YFSETQ. The CDR3 bases are TGCGCCAGCAGCTTGGCAGGGGCTGCCTACGAGCAGTACTTC. Its translation is CASSLAGAAYEQYF.

This rearrangement joins TRBV6-6 to TRBJ1-6; D is possibly TRBD1 (6 bases). The CDR3 totals 15 residues. Germline loops: CDR1 MNHNY, CDR2 SVGAGI (reference sequence). The V gene lost 7 bases and the J gene lost 3 bases, with 13 bases spanning the gap. The CDR3 is CASTITGSYNSPLHF. The CDR3 DNA reads as TGTGCCAGCACCATCACAGGGAGCTATAATTCACCCCTCCACTTT.

There are a few counts of this clonotype. The V and J genes are TRBV29-1 and TRBJ2-1; 10 bases are a match to TRBD2. The germline gives CDR1 SQVTM, CDR2 ANQGSEA. The CDR3 spans 14 residues. V shed 6 bases, J shed 7 bases, and the junction held 9 bases outside the gene matches. The CDR3 sequence is CSVLAGAPRNEQFF. The CDR3 DNA sequence: TGCAGCGTGCTAGCGGGAGCCCCGCGGAATGAGCAGTTCTTC.

The chain links TRBV11-2 to TRBJ2-1, with 7 bases matching TRBD2. J lost 5 bases, V lost 5 bases, and 12 bases had no gene match. CDR1 SGHAT and CDR2 FQNNGV come from the germline V gene. The CDR3 has 16 amino acids. CDR3 nucleotide sequence: TGTGCCAGCAGCCCAGGGAGGGGTCGGGGGGACAATGAGCAGTTCTTC. This gives the protein CASSPGRGRGDNEQFF. The entire variable domain, with the rest obtained from reference TRBV11-2 and TRBJ2-1, is as follows: EAGVAQSPRYKIIEKRQSVAFWCNPISGHATLYWYQQILGQGPKLLIQFQNNGVVDDSQLPKDRFSAERLKGVDSTLKIQPAKLEDSAVYLCASSPGRGRGDNEQFFGPGTRLTVL.

The CDR3 DNA is TGTGCCAGCAGCTTGGGGACTAGACCCCACGAGCAGTACTTC. This translates into CASSLGTRPHEQYF. The chain carries TRBV5-4 and TRBJ2-7; TRBD2 aligns across 7 bases. Germline V gives CDR1 SGHNT, CDR2 YYREEE (reference sequence). This CDR3 comprises 14 residues. The junction had 5 bases not matched to a gene; V was cut back by 0 bases and J by 5 bases.

The rearrangement joins TRBV24-1 to TRBJ1-5, with TRBD1 matching 7 bases. Germline CDR1 and CDR2: KGHDR and SFDVKD. The CDR3 length is 13 residues. V gave up 7 bases and J gave up 3 bases; unmatched junction bases: 2. The CDR3 reads CATSGQANQPQHF. The DNA of the CDR3 is TGTGCCACCAGCGGACAGGCCAATCAGCCCCAGCATTTT.

This clonotype occurred a few times. V is TRBV6-5 and J is TRBJ1-2; 9 bases map to TRBD1. Germline trimming cut 7 bases from V and 7 bases from J; bases unmatched to any gene: 13. Germline V CDR1 and CDR2: MNHEY, SVGAGI. The CDR3 has 15 residues. The CDR3 sequence: CASKTGGADWAGYTF. CDR3 bases: TGTGCCAGCAAAACAGGGGGCGCAGATTGGGCTGGCTACACCTTC.

This clonotype has only a few counts. The genes are TRBV3-1 and TRBJ1-5; unclear D gene. The CDR3 is 13 amino acids. Germline loops: CDR1 LGHDT, CDR2 YNNKEL (reference sequence). The V end was cut by 5 bases, the J end by 9 bases, with 14 bases between. CDR3 in DNA: TGTGCCAGCAGCGCTTCCGGGAAGGCGCCCCAGCATTTT. Encoded protein: CASSASGKAPQHF.

In its sample, this clonotype was seen a few times. The V gene is TRBV9, the J gene TRBJ2-1, with 8 bases fitting TRBD2. CDR1 and CDR2 from the germline V gene are SGDLS and YYNGEE. Losses at the gene ends were 0 bases for V and 6 bases for J; bases not matched to a gene: 8. There are 16 residues in the CDR3. CDR3 loop: CASSVGRAGLVNEQFF. The CDR3 DNA reads TGTGCCAGCAGCGTAGGACGAGCGGGACTAGTCAATGAGCAGTTCTTC.

This chain uses TRBV7-2 with TRBJ2-5; the D gene could be TRBD1 or TRBD2 (5 bases each). The end of the DNA aligns better with TRBJ2-4, so the J call may be wrong. Germline loops: CDR1 SGHTA, CDR2 FQGNSA. This CDR3 region has 15 residues. CDR3 in amino acids: CASSLTGPGNNIQYF. The CDR3 DNA reads TGTGCCAGCAGCTTAACGGGACCGGGAAACAACATTCAGTACTTC.

A remark on this clonotype: A single base separates this from a much larger clone, so it may be a read error. The J gene is TRBJ2-2, the V gene TRBV20-1, with TRBD1 as a possible D gene (6 bases). Looked up from germline, CDR1 is DFQATT and CDR2 is SNEGSKA (reference sequence). This CDR3 region has 16 residues. As DNA, the CDR3 is TGCAGTGCTAGAGTAGGTCAGGGAAGGGACACCGGGGAGCGGTTTTTT. Translation gives CSARVGQGRDTGERFF.

This clonotype was observed a handful of times. The chain carries TRBV7-9 and TRBJ2-1, with TRBD2 identical over 9 bases. This CDR3 is 16 amino acids long. V gave up 5 bases and J gave up 0 bases; unmatched junction bases: 5. Germline loops: CDR1 SEHNR, CDR2 FQNEAQ (reference sequence). The CDR3 DNA follows: TGTGCCAGCAGCGTCGCTAGCGGGATCTCCTACAATGAGCAGTTCTTC. Its translation: CASSVASGISYNEQFF. The full variable domain, its missing parts supplied by reference TRBV7-9 and TRBJ2-1, is DTGVSQNPRHKITKRGQNVTFRCDPISEHNRLYWYRQTLGQGPEFLTYFQNEAQLEKSRLLSDRFSAERPKGSFSTLEIQRTEQGDSAMYLCASSVASGISYNEQFFGPGTRLTVL.

This clonotype was detected only a few times. The J gene is TRBJ1-2, the V gene TRBV10-3; D remains unclear. CDR1 and CDR2 from the germline V gene are ENHRY and SYGVKD. V lost 2 bases and J 4 bases, leaving 11 bases between the germline ends. There are 14 residues in the CDR3. The CDR3, as DNA: TGTGCCATCAGTGAGAGGGCAGCTTCCTATGGCTACACCTTC. Encoded protein: CAISERAASYGYTF.

This clonotype has more than one count but fewer than ten. The chain carries TRBV5-1 and TRBJ2-5; 7 bases match TRBD1. Gene TRBJ2-7 matches the end of the DNA better, so the J call may be wrong. The CDR3 length is 15 residues. Germline CDR1 SGHRS, CDR2 YFSETQ. CDR3 nucleotides: TGCGCCAGCAGAGGGACAGCCCAGCCTTCCTACGAGCAGTACTTC. Its translation is CASRGTAQPSYEQYF.

The CDR3 region is CSAASGGADTQYF. CDR3 in DNA: TGCAGTGCAGCGAGCGGGGGTGCAGATACGCAGTATTTT. This chain connects TRBV20-1 to TRBJ2-3; TRBD2 matches at 8 bases. Germline V gives CDR1 DFQATT, CDR2 SNEGSKA (reference sequence). This CDR3 region has 13 residues. V gave up 6 bases and J gave up 4 bases; unmatched junction bases: 6.

In nucleotides, the CDR3 is TGTGCCAGCAGCTTAGGAGCGGGAGGGCGTTCAGATACGCAGTATTTT. Amino acids: CASSLGAGGRSDTQYF. The chain joins TRBV13 to TRBJ2-3, with 10 bases identical to TRBD2. The CDR3 contains 16 residues. Germline CDR1 reads PRHDT; CDR2 reads FYEKMQ (reference sequence). The junction had 4 bases not matched to a gene; V was cut back by 0 bases and J by 4 bases. The variable domain in full, completed from reference TRBV13 and TRBJ2-3, reads AAGVIQSPRHLIKEKRETATLKCYPIPRHDTVYWYQQGPGQDPQFLISFYEKMQSDKGSIPDRFSAQQFSDYHSELNMSSLELGDSALYFCASSLGAGGRSDTQYFGPGTRLTVL.